Below, 5 T cell receptor beta chains from the same sample are listed, as sequenced in a study of T cells in Graves' hyperthyroidism and ophthalmopathy. Amplification of TCR beta CDR3 regions was performed using RNA transcripts as template. First-round RT-PCR of the TCR CDR3 relied on the HTBI primer set. TCRdb ran MiXCR on the multiplex PCR reads and lists one entry per CDR3 protein. The table shows under 650,000 distinct CDR3 sequences, with 15% to 20% occurring only once. What was sequenced was blood. These receptors were collected from a woman in her 30s with Graves' hyperthyroidism.

This clonotype has ten or more counts. CDR3 loop: CASRGTRGSIEQYF. CDR3 bases: TGTGCCAGCAGAGGCACCAGGGGATCGATCGAGCAGTACTTC. The rearrangement uses TRBV6-1 and TRBJ2-7; D perhaps matches TRBD1 (6 bases). V shed 6 bases and J shed 6 bases, with 18 bases lying between them. Germline V gives CDR1 MNHNS, CDR2 SASEGT. CDR3 size: 14 residues.

J is TRBJ2-1 and V is TRBV20-1, with 8 positions matching TRBD2. The V segment lost 7 bases and the J segment 4 bases; nucleotides outside the gene matches: 6. The CDR3 length is 13 residues. Germline lookup yields CDR1 DFQATT and CDR2 SNEGSKA (reference sequence). CDR3 sequence: CSEGSGSYNEQFF. The CDR3 DNA sequence: TGCAGTGAGGGCAGCGGGAGTTACAATGAGCAGTTCTTC.

This clonotype was detected a few times. Since no conserved phenylalanine or tryptophan closes the CDR3, a read error is the likely cause. V is TRBV3-1 and J is TRBJ1-5; D ambiguous. The CDR3 covers 14 residues. Per the germline V gene, CDR1 is LGHDT and CDR2 is YNNKEL (reference sequence). The V end was cut by 8 bases, the J end by 1 base, with 12 bases between. The CDR3 protein is CASGDSYSNQPQHS. Here the CDR3 DNA reads TGTGCCAGCGGAGACTCGTACAGCAATCAGCCCCAGCATTCT.

This clonotype was counted many times. The chain uses TRBV15 and TRBJ2-1, with 7 nucleotides matching TRBD2. CDR3 size: 15 residues. With 0 bases clipped from V and 8 bases from J, the junction kept 7 bases outside the gene matches. Germline values: CDR1 LNHNV, CDR2 YYDKDF (reference sequence). The CDR3 bases are TGTGCCACCAGCAGAGATGGGCGGGAGAACGATGAGCAGTTCTTC. As protein: CATSRDGRENDEQFF.

V usage is TRBV6-2 or TRBV6-3 and J usage is TRBJ2-1; TRBD2 matches 7 bases. The trim removed 10 bases at V and 2 bases at J, leaving 23 bases unmatched. The CDR3 covers 19 residues. Germline lookup yields CDR1 MNHEY and CDR2 SVGEGT. The CDR3 sequence is CATHNPGQKRGSPYNEQFF. The CDR3 coding sequence is TGTGCCACCCACAACCCGGGCCAGAAGCGGGGTTCCCCCTACAATGAGCAGTTCTTC.